This TCR beta chain came from a study of blood T cell repertoires in COVID-19. The method was immunoSEQ multiplex PCR; TCRdb's version includes in-frame clones alone and lacks a portion of them. The repertoire holds more than 200,000 clones, with about 81% as singletons. The V gene lost 0 bases and the J gene lost 7 bases, with 9 bases spanning the gap. Germline CDR1 reads SGHDN; CDR2 reads FVKESK. This CDR3 is 13 amino acids long. The rearrangement joins TRBV14 to TRBJ1-2, with D maybe TRBD1 (5 bases). The receptor was isolated from a woman over 75 with COVID-19, enrolled during active disease. The sequenced material came from peripheral blood. The CDR3 sequence is CASSQEIGVGYTF. In DNA, the CDR3 is TGTGCCAGCAGCCAAGAGATAGGGGTTGGCTACACCTTC.